These T cell receptor beta chains were read from a single sample in a study of T cells after posttransplantation cyclophosphamide. Generated by immunoSEQ multiplex PCR, the TCRdb table keeps only in-frame clones and is missing some. The sample lists fewer than 20,000 clones, about four fifths occurring once. Material: PBMCs, obtained roughly 460 days after allogeneic stem cell transplant with calcineurin inhibitor and methotrexate. The source of these receptors is a young adult male patient who received an allogeneic stem cell transplant from an unrelated donor, was CMV-positive, and had acute and chronic GVHD. Some T cells may have originated in the graft donor. Each CDR3 is given with its conserved first and last residue. D genes are given only for firm matches. Clone size is shown for a subset of rows, as once, few, many or a class of expanded clone.

V gene: TRBV28; J gene: TRBJ1-5; CDR3 length: 15; clone size: .; D gene: .; CDR3 DNA: TGTGCCAGCAGTTTGCCGGGTCCCAGCGATCAGCCCCAGCATTTT; CDR3 protein: CASSLPGPSDQPQHF
V gene: TRBV5-1; J gene: TRBJ2-1; CDR3 length: 17; clone size: .; D gene: TRBD2; CDR3 DNA: TGCGCCAGCAGCCTGGCGGGGGGGAGGGCCACCTACAATGAGCAGTTCTTC; CDR3 protein: CASSLAGGRATYNEQFF
V gene: TRBV7-2; J gene: TRBJ2-7; CDR3 length: 16; clone size: .; D gene: TRBD1; CDR3 DNA: TGTGCCAGCAGCTTAGATCGGGACAGGGGGCGTATAGAGCAGTACTTC; CDR3 protein: CASSLDRDRGRIEQYF
V gene: TRBV7-9; J gene: TRBJ2-1; CDR3 length: 15; clone size: .; D gene: TRBD1; CDR3 DNA: TGTGCCAGCAGCCAAAGGGACAGCCCTAACAATGAGCAGTTCTTC; CDR3 protein: CASSQRDSPNNEQFF
V gene: TRBV4-1; J gene: TRBJ2-5; CDR3 length: 15; clone size: .; D gene: .; CDR3 DNA: TGCGCCAGCAGCCAAGGTACCAGGGGCGAAGAGACCCAGTACTTC; CDR3 protein: CASSQGTRGEETQYF
V gene: TRBV27; J gene: TRBJ2-3; CDR3 length: 12; clone size: .; D gene: .; CDR3 DNA: TGTGCCAGCAGTTGGGGAGGCGATACGCAGTATTTT; CDR3 protein: CASSWGGDTQYF
V gene: TRBV5-8; J gene: TRBJ2-5; CDR3 length: 14; clone size: once; D gene: TRBD1; CDR3 DNA: TGTGCCAGCAGCGACCGGGACAGGGGAGAGACCCAGTACTTC; CDR3 protein: CASSDRDRGETQYF
V gene: TRBV6-6; J gene: TRBJ1-1; CDR3 length: 15; clone size: .; D gene: .; CDR3 DNA: TGTGCCAGCAGTTACTCGTTCCCGGGGGAAACTGAAGCTTTCTTT; CDR3 protein: CASSYSFPGETEAFF
V gene: TRBV6-5; J gene: TRBJ1-1; CDR3 length: 14; clone size: .; D gene: TRBD1; CDR3 DNA: TGTGCCAGCAGTGAAAGCAGGGGGCTCACTGAAGCTTTCTTT; CDR3 protein: CASSESRGLTEAFF
V gene: TRBV10-3; J gene: TRBJ2-5; CDR3 length: 15; clone size: .; D gene: TRBD1; CDR3 DNA: TGTGCCATCAGTCCCGGGACAGGGAGGTACGAGACCCAGTACTTC; CDR3 protein: CAISPGTGRYETQYF
V gene: TRBV9; J gene: TRBJ2-5; CDR3 length: 16; clone size: .; D gene: .; CDR3 DNA: TGTGCCAGCAGCTTCCTACCAACAGGGGGGGGAGAGACCCAGTACTTC; CDR3 protein: CASSFLPTGGGETQYF
V gene: TRBV7-9; J gene: TRBJ2-3; CDR3 length: 15; clone size: .; D gene: .; CDR3 DNA: TGTGCCAGCAGCCCCGGGACTTACCTCACAGATACGCAGTATTTT; CDR3 protein: CASSPGTYLTDTQYF
V gene: TRBV13; J gene: TRBJ2-7; CDR3 length: 17; clone size: .; D gene: TRBD2; CDR3 DNA: TGTGCCAGCAGCTTTAGTCGCCGGGACTACCATTCCTACGAGCAGTACTTC; CDR3 protein: CASSFSRRDYHSYEQYF
V gene: TRBV28; J gene: TRBJ1-4; CDR3 length: 18; clone size: once; D gene: TRBD1; CDR3 DNA: TGTGCCAGCAGTTTATTGGACAGGGGAATTGCAACTAATGAAAAACTGTTTTTT; CDR3 protein: CASSLLDRGIATNEKLFF
V gene: TRBV6-5; J gene: TRBJ2-7; CDR3 length: 14; clone size: .; D gene: TRBD1; CDR3 DNA: TGTGCCAGCAGTCCAGACAGGGTCGTCAACGAGCAGTACTTC; CDR3 protein: CASSPDRVVNEQYF
V gene: TRBV13; J gene: TRBJ2-7; CDR3 length: 15; clone size: once; D gene: TRBD1; CDR3 DNA: TGTGCCAGCAGCCACGGGACAGAGAGCTCCTACGAGCAGTACTTC; CDR3 protein: CASSHGTESSYEQYF
V gene: TRBV5-1; J gene: TRBJ1-3; CDR3 length: 15; clone size: .; D gene: .; CDR3 DNA: TGCGCCAGCAGCTTGGCAGTCGACTCTGGAAACACCATATATTTT; CDR3 protein: CASSLAVDSGNTIYF
V gene: TRBV6-1; J gene: TRBJ1-5; CDR3 length: 13; clone size: .; D gene: .; CDR3 DNA: TGTGCCAGCAGCAGTTATAGCAATCAGCCCCAGCATTTT; CDR3 protein: CASSSYSNQPQHF
V gene: TRBV11-3; J gene: TRBJ2-5; CDR3 length: 16; clone size: .; D gene: TRBD2; CDR3 DNA: TGTGCCAGCAGCCCGGCGGGGGGGCCGACGGGAGAGACCCAGTACTTC; CDR3 protein: CASSPAGGPTGETQYF
V gene: TRBV7-2; J gene: TRBJ2-7; CDR3 length: 15; clone size: few; D gene: .; CDR3 DNA: TGTGCCAGCAGCTTAGATCTGGTAAGCTTCTACGAGCAGTACTTC; CDR3 protein: CASSLDLVSFYEQYF
V gene: TRBV19; J gene: TRBJ1-1; CDR3 length: 13; clone size: .; D gene: .; CDR3 DNA: TGTGCCAGTAAAGAAGGGGAGGGTACTGAAGCTTTCTTT; CDR3 protein: CASKEGEGTEAFF
V gene: TRBV11-2; J gene: TRBJ1-2; CDR3 length: 14; clone size: few; D gene: TRBD1; CDR3 DNA: TGTGCCAGCAGCTCGGACAGGGGTTGGTATGGCTACACCTTC; CDR3 protein: CASSSDRGWYGYTF
V gene: TRBV27; J gene: TRBJ2-1; CDR3 length: 14; clone size: .; D gene: .; CDR3 DNA: TGTGCCAGCAGTTTACCGGACTTATACAATGAGCAGTTCTTC; CDR3 protein: CASSLPDLYNEQFF
V gene: TRBV2; J gene: TRBJ1-4; CDR3 length: 16; clone size: .; D gene: .; CDR3 DNA: TGTGCCAGCAGTGCCAGTTACATGACAACTAATGAAAAACTGTTTTTT; CDR3 protein: CASSASYMTTNEKLFF
V gene: TRBV18; J gene: TRBJ1-1; CDR3 length: 13; clone size: .; D gene: .; CDR3 DNA: TGTGCCAGCTCCCCCACAGTGAACACTGAAGCTTTCTTT; CDR3 protein: CASSPTVNTEAFF
V gene: TRBV2; J gene: TRBJ2-7; CDR3 length: 17; clone size: .; D gene: .; CDR3 DNA: TGTGCCAGCAGTGAAGCGAGTATTGGGGCTTCCTCCTACGAGCAGTACTTC; CDR3 protein: CASSEASIGASSYEQYF
V gene: TRBV7-2; J gene: TRBJ1-1; CDR3 length: 19; clone size: .; D gene: .; CDR3 DNA: TGTGCCAGCAGCTTAGCTTATGACGGTCGGGGGGGAACGCGGACTGAAGCTTTCTTT; CDR3 protein: CASSLAYDGRGGTRTEAFF
V gene: TRBV7-6; J gene: TRBJ2-7; CDR3 length: 13; clone size: .; D gene: .; CDR3 DNA: TGTGCCAGCAGCTTGCGTGGGCGCGGGGAGCAGTACTTC; CDR3 protein: CASSLRGRGEQYF
V gene: TRBV7-3; J gene: TRBJ2-3; CDR3 length: 14; clone size: .; D gene: .; CDR3 DNA: TGTGCCAGCAGCAGAGGGGGGGAGGGAAATACGCAGTATTTT; CDR3 protein: CASSRGGEGNTQYF
V gene: TRBV6-5; J gene: TRBJ1-6; CDR3 length: 14; clone size: .; D gene: .; CDR3 DNA: TGTGCCAGCAGTTCGGACAACTATAATTCACCCCTCCACTTT; CDR3 protein: CASSSDNYNSPLHF
V gene: TRBV6-5; J gene: TRBJ1-1; CDR3 length: 14; clone size: .; D gene: .; CDR3 DNA: TGTGCCAGCAGTTATGCCGGGGGGAGTGCTGAAGCTTTCTTT; CDR3 protein: CASSYAGGSAEAFF
V gene: TRBV5-1; J gene: TRBJ2-7; CDR3 length: 15; clone size: once; D gene: TRBD1; CDR3 DNA: TGCGCCAGCAGCTTAGAGACAGGGGGCTCCTACGAGCAGTACTTC; CDR3 protein: CASSLETGGSYEQYF
V gene: TRBV29-1; J gene: TRBJ2-1; CDR3 length: 12; clone size: .; D gene: TRBD2; CDR3 DNA: TGCAGCGTTCTGAGCGGGGGAAGGGAGCAGTTCTTC; CDR3 protein: CSVLSGGREQFF